The 6 T cell receptor beta chains below come from one sample, sequenced in a study of T-cell reconstitution after alpha-beta-depleted transplantation in children. During its preparation, the TCRbeta library received unique molecular identifiers. In TCRdb, the PCR reads were re-called with MiXCR into one record per CDR3 protein. The sample shows around 440,000 distinct CDR3 sequences, about 17% of them seen only once. This specimen was PBMCs, mostly from graft donor cells, taken 360 days after TCRalphabeta/CD19-depleted stem cell transplant. The source is a boy under two years old who had a stem cell transplant for Wiskott-Aldrich syndrome, so the T cells may come from the graft donor.

The V call is TRBV6-2 or TRBV6-3, the J call TRBJ2-1, with D perhaps TRBD2 (7 bases). The CDR3 has 20 amino acids. Trimming cost V 1 base and J 1 base, with 23 bases left between them. Germline-derived CDR1 and CDR2 are MNHEY and SVGEGT. CDR3 in amino acids: CASSYWGPWGARGSYNEQFF. CDR3 DNA: TGTGCCAGCAGTTACTGGGGGCCCTGGGGTGCGCGGGGGTCCTACAATGAGCAGTTCTTC.

This clonotype was observed a handful of times. The chain has TRBV7-9 and TRBJ1-3; D perhaps matches TRBD1 (5 bases). Germline V lookup: CDR1 SEHNR, CDR2 FQNEAQ (reference sequence). The CDR3 runs 14 residues. V dropped 3 bases and J dropped 1 base, with 7 bases sitting between them. The CDR3 DNA reads as TGTGCCAGCAGCTTCAGGGAATCTGGAAACACCATATATTTT. Protein: CASSFRESGNTIYF. Full variable domain (rest looked up from reference TRBV7-9 and TRBJ1-3): DTGVSQNPRHKITKRGQNVTFRCDPISEHNRLYWYRQTLGQGPEFLTYFQNEAQLEKSRLLSDRFSAERPKGSFSTLEIQRTEQGDSAMYLCASSFRESGNTIYFGEGSWLTVV.

The table lists this clonotype with a few counts. This sequence joins TRBV20-1 and TRBJ2-1, with 9 bases lining up with TRBD1. Germline lookup yields CDR1 DFQATT and CDR2 SNEGSKA (reference sequence). J gave up 3 bases and V 1 base, and 10 bases lay outside the gene matches. This CDR3 has 17 amino acids. The CDR3 DNA reads TGCAGTGCTAGAGTCCCCTCGGACAGGGGCATCTACAATGAGCAGTTCTTC. The encoded protein is CSARVPSDRGIYNEQFF.

The genes are TRBV12-3 or TRBV12-4 and TRBJ2-7; D call uncertain. V lost 2 bases to trimming and J lost 3 bases, with 8 bases between them. The CDR3 is made up of 13 amino acids. This CDR3 is CASSLSPGYEQYF. CDR3 coding DNA: TGTGCCAGCAGTTTATCACCTGGCTACGAGCAGTACTTC.

The rearrangement joins TRBV12-3 or TRBV12-4 to TRBJ2-2, with D possibly TRBD1 on 5 matching bases. The ends were cut back, 1 base at V and 2 bases at J, with 14 bases in the middle. CDR3 length equals 17 residues. CDR3 nucleotides: TGTGCCAGCAGTTTAGGGCGGTGGGGCTATAACACCGGGGAGCTGTTTTTT. Translated: CASSLGRWGYNTGELFF.

This clonotype was recorded a few times. The V and J genes are TRBV11-1 and TRBJ2-7, with 14 bases aligning to TRBD2. The germline CDR1 and CDR2 sequences are SGHAT and FQDESV (reference sequence). With 1 base clipped from V and 0 bases from J, the junction kept 5 bases outside the gene matches. The CDR3 extends over 18 amino acids. The CDR3 reads CASSLVGTSGGASYEQYF. Here the CDR3 DNA reads TGTGCCAGCAGCTTAGTGGGGACTAGCGGGGGAGCCTCCTACGAGCAGTACTTC.